This record covers a single TCR beta chain. The repertoire was sequenced with immunoSEQ multiplex PCR; TCRdb's copy has only in-frame clones and lacks some. The table lists 850,000 to 1,200,000 clones, around 75% of them singletons. This sample was taken from a study of shared clonotypes between healthy human individuals. The sequencing sample was made of memory CD4+ T cells sorted from blood. Indicated subset: CD45RA-negative fraction. This receptor was obtained from a man aged 18 to 35 in good health.

The CDR3 protein is CASSQRGAGRDTQYF. The CDR3 coding sequence is TGTGCCAGCAGCCAGAGGGGGGCCGGCCGAGATACGCAGTATTTT. V and J are TRBV14 and TRBJ2-3, with D perhaps assigned TRBD1 or TRBD2 (6 bases each). Germline CDR1 SGHDN, CDR2 FVKESK. The CDR3 sequence is 15 residues long. V was cut by 3 bases and J by 5 bases, with 15 bases left in between.